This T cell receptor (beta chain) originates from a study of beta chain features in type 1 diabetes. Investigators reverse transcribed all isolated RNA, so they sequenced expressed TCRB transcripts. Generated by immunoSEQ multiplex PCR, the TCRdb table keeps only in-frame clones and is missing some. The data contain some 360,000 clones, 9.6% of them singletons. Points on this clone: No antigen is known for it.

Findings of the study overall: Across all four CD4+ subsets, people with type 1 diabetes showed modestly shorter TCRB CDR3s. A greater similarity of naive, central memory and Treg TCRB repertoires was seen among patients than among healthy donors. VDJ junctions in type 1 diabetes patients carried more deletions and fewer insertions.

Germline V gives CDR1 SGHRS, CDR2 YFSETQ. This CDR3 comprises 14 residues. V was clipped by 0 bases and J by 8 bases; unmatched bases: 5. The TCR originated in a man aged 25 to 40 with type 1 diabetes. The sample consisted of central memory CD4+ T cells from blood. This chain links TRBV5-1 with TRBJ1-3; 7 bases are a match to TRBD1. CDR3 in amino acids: CASSLAGQGDTIYF. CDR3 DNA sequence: TGCGCCAGCAGCTTGGCCGGGCAGGGGGACACCATATATTTT. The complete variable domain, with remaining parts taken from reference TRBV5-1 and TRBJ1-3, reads KAGVTQTPRYLIKTRGQQVTLSCSPISGHRSVSWYQQTPGQGLQFLFEYFSETQRNKGNFPGRFSGRQFSNSRSEMNVSTLELGDSALYLCASSLAGQGDTIYFGEGSWLTVV.